A single sample is the source of the 16 T cell receptor beta chains below, sequenced in a study of OX40 agonist ivuxolimab in advanced cancers. Here immunoSEQ multiplex PCR was the method, and the copy in TCRdb shows in-frame clones only, minus some. This sample has approximately 54,000 clones; approximately 89% occur once, and the top ten carry 8.7%. Sample: CD4+ or CD8+ T cells sorted from blood, taken in a trial of the OX40 agonist ivuxolimab. The source of these receptors is an adult with an advanced solid tumor such as melanoma, head and neck, liver or kidney cancer.

This chain connects TRBV29-1 to TRBJ2-2; 8 bases line up with TRBD2. Looked up from germline, CDR1 is SQVTM and CDR2 is ANQGSEA. Unmatched junction bases numbered 1, after V lost 4 bases and J lost 3 bases. This CDR3 comprises 13 residues. The DNA of the CDR3 is TGCAGCGTTGCCGGGGGGGACACCGGGGAGCTGTTTTTT. It codes for CSVAGGDTGELFF.

This clone was counted only a few times. The rearrangement links TRBV29-1 to TRBJ2-1, with 10 bases fitting TRBD2. This CDR3 has 16 residues. J was trimmed by 4 bases and V by 1 base; bases with no gene match: 7. Per the germline V gene, CDR1 is SQVTM and CDR2 is ANQGSEA. The CDR3 region has the DNA TGCAGCGTTGAAGGCGCGCTAGCGGGGGTTTACAATGAGCAGTTCTTC. Protein sequence: CSVEGALAGVYNEQFF.

The rearrangement joins TRBV5-4 to TRBJ2-7; D unresolved. The V end was cut by 0 bases, the J end by 5 bases, with 15 bases between. This CDR3 contains 15 residues. Germline CDR1 and CDR2: SGHNT and YYREEE (reference sequence). The chain's CDR3 is CASSLAWRPSDEQYF. The CDR3 region has the DNA TGTGCCAGCAGCTTGGCCTGGAGACCATCGGACGAGCAGTACTTC.

The chain is built from TRBV19 and TRBJ1-4; D not resolved. V lost 7 bases and J lost 0, with 18 bases in between. This CDR3 comprises 17 residues. Germline CDR1 is LNHDA and CDR2 is SQIVND (reference sequence). CDR3 residues: CASIDTGMIATNEKLFF. The CDR3 DNA reads TGTGCCAGTATCGACACGGGGATGATTGCAACTAATGAAAAACTGTTTTTT.

The rearrangement uses TRBV29-1 and TRBJ2-1; TRBD2 matches at 9 bases. CDR1 SQVTM and CDR2 ANQGSEA come from the germline V gene. This CDR3 contains 13 residues. J lost 5 bases, V lost 6 bases, and 5 bases had no gene match. The CDR3 reads CSVRLAAHNEQFF. The CDR3 DNA sequence: TGCAGCGTCCGACTAGCGGCTCACAATGAGCAGTTCTTC.

The chain couples TRBV2 to TRBJ2-1; TRBD2 matches at 11 bases. From germline, CDR1 is SNHLY and CDR2 FYNNEI. J was trimmed by 8 bases and V by 5 bases; bases with no gene match: 5. The CDR3 consists of 14 residues. CDR3 protein: CASSRTSGFDEQFF. CDR3 bases: TGTGCCAGCAGTCGGACTAGCGGGTTCGATGAGCAGTTCTTC.

This chain joins TRBV28 and TRBJ1-2, with 10 bases fitting TRBD1. The germline V gene encodes CDR1 MDHEN and CDR2 SYDVKM. The CDR3 runs to 14 residues. The V and J ends lost 7 bases and 6 bases, in that order; junction bases with no gene match: 8. The CDR3 DNA reads TGTGCCAGCACCCGTAGTGGACAGGGGGATGGCTACACCTTC. This sequence encodes CASTRSGQGDGYTF.

The CDR3 coding sequence is TGTGCCAGCAGTTTAAGGGGAGGCTCCTACGAGCAGTACTTC. It is translated as CASSLRGGSYEQYF. The genes are TRBV27 and TRBJ2-7, with D maybe TRBD2 (6 bases). From germline, CDR1 is MNHEY and CDR2 SMNVEV (reference sequence). The CDR3 has 14 amino acids. Deletions cut 2 bases from V and 0 bases from J, with 8 bases between.

This chain joins TRBV19 and TRBJ2-7; D may correspond to TRBD1 or TRBD2 (5 bases each). The V end was cut by 3 bases, the J end by 2 bases, with 11 bases between. The CDR3 runs 14 residues. CDR1 and CDR2 from the germline V gene are LNHDA and SQIVND (reference sequence). CDR3 coding DNA: TGTGCCAGTAGTATGGGGGAGATTCCCTACGAGCAGTACTTC. It specifies CASSMGEIPYEQYF.

The chain couples TRBV28 to TRBJ2-7; tentative D call: TRBD2 (6 bases). Per germline, CDR1 MDHEN and CDR2 SYDVKM. This CDR3 is built from 18 residues. The V end was cut by 5 bases, the J end by 2 bases, with 25 bases between. DNA of the CDR3: TGTGCCAGCAGTCCCACGGGGGATTATACGACTCGAACCTACGAGCAGTACTTC. Its protein product is CASSPTGDYTTRTYEQYF.

CDR3 sequence: CASSEDGQGVGPQHF. The CDR3 DNA reads as TGTGCCAGCAGTGAAGATGGGCAGGGAGTGGGTCCCCAGCATTTT. The J gene is TRBJ1-5, the V gene TRBV6-1, with D maybe TRBD1 (5 bases). The germline V and J ends were trimmed by 1 base and 10 bases, with 17 bases remaining between them. The CDR3 totals 15 residues. CDR1 is MNHNS, CDR2 SASEGT, per germline.

V is TRBV13 and J is TRBJ2-7; tentatively, D is TRBD2 (5 bases). Germline loops: CDR1 PRHDT, CDR2 FYEKMQ (reference sequence). V gave up 0 bases and J gave up 4 bases, with 7 bases separating them. This CDR3 is 13 amino acids long. The CDR3 nucleotides read TGTGCCAGCAGCTTAGGAGAGGGATACGAGCAGTACTTC. It is translated as CASSLGEGYEQYF.

The genes are TRBV18 and TRBJ2-1; 10 bases align to TRBD2. This CDR3 contains 15 residues. Germline CDR1 KGHSH, CDR2 LQKENI. Unmatched junction bases numbered 9, after V lost 3 bases and J lost 10 bases. CDR3 coding DNA: TGTGCCAGCTCACCCAAGCGGGAGGGCCGACCCGAGCAGTTCTTC. Protein: CASSPKREGRPEQFF.

The J gene is TRBJ2-6, the V gene TRBV27; 7 bases align to TRBD1. Germline CDR1 MNHEY, CDR2 SMNVEV (reference sequence). The CDR3 contains 15 residues. J lost 0 bases, V lost 7 bases, and 3 bases had no gene match. CDR3 coding DNA: TGTGCCAGCACCCGACAGGGCTCTGGGGCCAACGTCCTGACTTTC. This translates into CASTRQGSGANVLTF.

The chain recombines TRBV5-8 with TRBJ2-7, with 9 bases lining up with TRBD1. There are 13 residues in the CDR3. V was clipped by 10 bases and J by 1 base; unmatched bases: 6. Germline loops: CDR1 SGHTS, CDR2 YDEGEE. CDR3 region: CAGRGQGSYEQYF. The CDR3 DNA reads TGTGCCGGAAGGGGACAGGGATCCTACGAGCAGTACTTC.

The chain links TRBV27 to TRBJ2-2, with D possibly matching TRBD1 (6 bases). CDR3 length equals 14 residues. V was cut by 3 bases and J by 4 bases, with 9 bases left in between. Per germline, CDR1 MNHEY and CDR2 SMNVEV (reference sequence). The CDR3 DNA follows: TGTGCCAGCAGTTTTGGCAGGGGCACCGGGGAGCTGTTTTTT. Amino acids: CASSFGRGTGELFF.